The 25 T cell receptor beta chains presented below share a single source sample, sequenced in a study of regulatory T cells in long-lasting Graves disease. Time point defined: persistent/refractory GD, antithyroid drugs over 5 years with positive TRAb. Generation of the TCR library employed RNA extracted from PBMCs. According to the study, TCR beta libraries were built with iRepertoire HTBI primers and CDR3-region Arm-PCR. TCRdb processed the multiplex PCR reads anew with MiXCR; each CDR3 protein has one entry. The profile covers approximately 290,000 distinct CDR3 sequences, with around 20% appearing a single time and more than 50% taken by the ten largest. The sequencing here drew on peripheral blood mononuclear cells (PBMCs), taken when the disease was refractory, from a patient treated with antithyroid drugs. The origin of the receptors is a female donor with Graves disease.

At least ten counts were recorded for this clonotype. Here the CDR3 reads CASRELQGTGYEQYF. The CDR3 coding sequence is TGTGCCAGCAGAGAGTTACAGGGGACTGGCTACGAGCAGTACTTC. The J gene is TRBJ2-7, the V gene TRBV6-1, with a possible D match to TRBD1 (7 bases). CDR3 length: 15 residues. V shed 6 bases and J shed 3 bases, with 18 bases lying between them. CDR1 and CDR2 from the germline V gene are MNHNS and SASEGT.

This clonotype was seen many times. V and J are TRBV6-5 and TRBJ2-1; 7 bases are a match to TRBD2. The CDR3 covers 18 residues. Trimming removed 0 bases from V and 8 bases from J; junction bases left unmatched: 16. CDR1 and CDR2 from the germline V gene are MNHEY and SVGAGI. The CDR3 sequence is CASSYSGPSSGGRDEQFF. CDR3 coding DNA: TGTGCCAGCAGTTACTCGGGTCCAAGCTCGGGAGGACGGGATGAGCAGTTCTTC.

This clonotype was seen more than once but under ten times. This chain uses TRBV2 with TRBJ2-3; D not certain. Deletions cut 6 bases from V and 14 bases from J, with 18 bases between. Germline V gives CDR1 SNHLY, CDR2 FYNNEI. The CDR3 loop spans 12 amino acids. The CDR3 DNA reads TGTGCCAGCAGGGATGACCTGGATCTGGGGTATTTT. Its translation: CASRDDLDLGYF.

This chain connects TRBV30 to TRBJ1-1; TRBD1 is a possible D gene (5 bases). Germline V gene sequence: CDR1 GTSNPN, CDR2 SVGIG (reference sequence). The CDR3 extends over 13 amino acids. V was cut by 4 bases and J by 6 bases, with 15 bases left in between. The CDR3 reads CAWTMTENAEAFF. The CDR3 DNA is TGTGCCTGGACCATGACAGAAAACGCTGAAGCTTTCTTT.

This clonotype was seen more than once but under ten times. This chain uses TRBV28 with TRBJ2-5; D possibly corresponds to TRBD2 (5 bases). The CDR3 is 13 residues long. The V end was cut by 4 bases, the J end by 9 bases, with 15 bases between. CDR1 MDHEN and CDR2 SYDVKM come from the germline V gene. DNA for the CDR3: TGTGCCAGCAGTTCCCCCGCCGCGAGGGCCCAGTACTTC. Translation gives CASSSPAARAQYF.

This clonotype was observed many times. The chain employs TRBV6-1 and TRBJ2-5; 11 positions agree with TRBD1. This CDR3 is 15 amino acids long. J gave up 6 bases and V 6 bases, and 9 bases lay outside the gene matches. CDR1 and CDR2 from the germline V gene are MNHNS and SASEGT. The CDR3 is CASSPGQGAWKTQYF. In nucleotides, the CDR3 is TGTGCCAGCAGCCCTGGACAGGGGGCATGGAAGACCCAGTACTTC.

The V call is TRBV5-5, the J call TRBJ1-2; D is perhaps TRBD1 (5 bases). Trimming cost V 2 bases and J 2 bases, with 13 bases left between them. From germline, CDR1 is SGHKS and CDR2 YYEKEE (reference sequence). The CDR3 spans 15 residues. The CDR3 DNA is TGTGCCAGCAGCTTCCGGGTCAGGGTAAACTATGGCTACACCTTC. It specifies CASSFRVRVNYGYTF.

This clonotype was seen ten or more times. The chain recombines TRBV30 with TRBJ2-5; D unclear. Germline lookup yields CDR1 GTSNPN and CDR2 SVGIG (reference sequence). V dropped 0 bases and J dropped 2 bases, with 7 bases sitting between them. The CDR3 has 13 residues. The CDR3 nucleotides are TGTGCCTGGAGTGTACCAGGACAAGAGACCCAGTACTTC. Residues: CAWSVPGQETQYF.

The chain couples TRBV6-5 to TRBJ2-7, with D perhaps TRBD1 (5 bases). There are 16 residues in the CDR3. V was trimmed by 0 bases and J by 2 bases, leaving 14 bases between them. Germline CDR1 is MNHEY and CDR2 is SVGAGI. The DNA of the CDR3 is TGTGCCAGCAGTTACTCGAGATCGTTGGGGCCCTACGAGCAGTACTTC. Residues: CASSYSRSLGPYEQYF.

The chain is built from TRBV6-2 or TRBV6-3 and TRBJ2-7, with D uncertain. There are 11 residues in the CDR3. Trimming left V 8 bases short and J 3 bases short, with 8 bases between. Germline V gene sequence: CDR1 MNHEY, CDR2 SVGEGT. The DNA for the CDR3 is TGTGCCAGCGCAACCCACTACGAGCAGTACTTC. Its translation is CASATHYEQYF.

The rearrangement joins TRBV11-1 to TRBJ1-3, with D unresolved. Germline V gene sequence: CDR1 SGHAT, CDR2 FQDESV (reference sequence). This CDR3 is 17 amino acids long. V was trimmed by 3 bases and J by 0 bases, leaving 15 bases between them. CDR3 bases: TGTGCCAGCAGCTTTGGATTCGGACCATCCTCTGGAAACACCATATATTTT. It codes for CASSFGFGPSSGNTIYF.

This clonotype was recorded many times. The chain couples TRBV11-2 to TRBJ1-1; 8 nucleotides line up with TRBD1. Germline V gene sequence: CDR1 SGHAT, CDR2 FQNNGV. The trim removed 0 bases at V and 4 bases at J, leaving 7 bases unmatched. This CDR3 contains 16 residues. The CDR3 here is CASSLDGTGGGTEAFF. DNA for the CDR3: TGTGCCAGCAGCTTAGATGGTACAGGGGGAGGCACTGAAGCTTTCTTT.

This clonotype was detected many times. The chain joins TRBV18 to TRBJ2-5; 7 bases match TRBD1. The junction had 1 base not matched to a gene; V was cut back by 5 bases and J by 1 base. The CDR3 totals 13 residues. In germline, CDR1 is KGHSH, CDR2 LQKENI. DNA for the CDR3: TGTGCCAGCTCAGGACAGGCCCAAGAGACCCAGTACTTC. Its translation: CASSGQAQETQYF.

Note on this clonotype: This likely came from a read error, as a far larger clone is one base away. The chain uses TRBV7-2 and TRBJ2-7; the match to TRBD2 covers 14 bases. Germline CDR1 SGHTA, CDR2 FQGNSA. There are 14 residues in the CDR3. CDR3 nucleotide sequence: TGTGCCAGCAGCGGGACTAGCGGGAGCTACGAGCAGTGCTTC. It encodes CASSGTSGSYEQCF.

The table lists this clonotype with many counts. The V call is TRBV28, the J call TRBJ2-7, with a possible D match to TRBD2 (5 bases). The length of the CDR3 is 18 residues. CDR1 and CDR2 from the germline V gene are MDHEN and SYDVKM. V was trimmed by 2 bases and J by 3 bases, leaving 23 bases between them. CDR3 DNA sequence: TGTGCCAGCAGTTTAGATGAGAGCGGCAGGCCCCCTGACTACGAGCAGTACTTC. Protein product: CASSLDESGRPPDYEQYF.

The V and J genes are TRBV7-9 and TRBJ2-5; 8 nucleotides align to TRBD1. Germline assignment: CDR1 SEHNR and CDR2 FQNEAQ (reference sequence). The CDR3 contains 18 residues. The junction had 18 bases not matched to a gene; V was cut back by 4 bases and J by 5 bases. The CDR3 loop reads CASSSLEMRTGYLETQYF. The CDR3 nucleotides read TGTGCCAGCAGCTCTCTGGAGATGAGGACAGGGTATTTGGAGACCCAGTACTTC.

A few counts support this clonotype. The chain is built from TRBV2 and TRBJ2-2, with a tentative D call TRBD2 (7 bases). V was trimmed by 6 bases and J by 5 bases, leaving 13 bases between them. Germline loops: CDR1 SNHLY, CDR2 FYNNEI. The CDR3 loop spans 14 amino acids. As DNA, the CDR3 is TGTGCCAGCAGGCTAGGGGGGGGAACCGGGGAGCTGTTTTTT. It encodes CASRLGGGTGELFF.

This clonotype was observed at least ten times. The J gene is TRBJ2-7, the V gene TRBV3-1, with D perhaps assigned TRBD1 or TRBD2 (5 bases each). V lost 0 bases and J 6 bases, leaving 12 bases between the germline ends. Germline CDR1 LGHDT, CDR2 YNNKEL (reference sequence). CDR3 size: 14 residues. CDR3 sequence (DNA): TGTGCCAGCAGCCAAGATCTCAGGGACGGCGAGCAGTACTTC. It encodes CASSQDLRDGEQYF.

This clonotype was seen a few times. V is TRBV7-9 and J is TRBJ2-5; 8 bases are a match to TRBD2. The V and J ends lost 3 bases and 2 bases, in that order; junction bases with no gene match: 5. The CDR3 is 15 amino acids. The germline CDR1 and CDR2 sequences are SEHNR and FQNEAQ (reference sequence). CDR3 sequence (DNA): TGTGCCAGCAGCTTGGCGGGGGGTGATCAAGAGACCCAGTACTTC. Translating it yields CASSLAGGDQETQYF.

This clonotype showed up many times. The chain uses TRBV18 and TRBJ1-1; unclear D gene. The CDR3 has 12 amino acids. The germline V and J ends were trimmed by 5 bases and 1 base, with 5 bases remaining between them. The germline V gene has CDR1 KGHSH and CDR2 LQKENI. The CDR3 DNA reads TGTGCCAGCTCAGACACGAACACTGAAGCTTTCTTT. Residues: CASSDTNTEAFF. Based on the CDR3 plus reference TRBV18 and TRBJ1-1, the full variable domain is NAGVMQNPRHLVRRRGQEARLRCSPMKGHSHVYWYRQLPEEGLKFMVYLQKENIIDESGMPKERFSAEFPKEGPSILRIQQVVRGDSAAYFCASSDTNTEAFFGQGTRLTVV.

This chain joins TRBV20-1 and TRBJ2-3, with D perhaps TRBD2 (6 bases). V shed 6 bases and J shed 2 bases, with 9 bases lying between them. The CDR3 contains 12 residues. Germline CDR1 reads DFQATT; CDR2 reads SNEGSKA (reference sequence). CDR3 DNA sequence: TGCAGTGCACGGGGGTACACAGATACGCAGTATTTT. Its translation: CSARGYTDTQYF.

This clonotype occurred a few times. The chain uses TRBV11-2 and TRBJ1-1; perhaps TRBD1 as D (5 bases). CDR3 length equals 14 residues. Germline CDR1 is SGHAT and CDR2 is FQNNGV. V was cut by 5 bases and J by 3 bases, with 13 bases left in between. In DNA, the CDR3 is TGTGCCAGCAGCCCTCTGACAGATTACACTGAAGCTTTCTTT. It encodes CASSPLTDYTEAFF.

This clonotype has a handful of counts. The rearrangement joins TRBV7-9 to TRBJ2-5; a possible D gene is TRBD1 (6 bases). Germline CDR1 and CDR2: SEHNR and FQNEAQ (reference sequence). The CDR3 is 14 amino acids. Trimming stripped 5 bases from V and 4 bases from J, with 14 bases between. CDR3: CASSTGTWGETQYF. The CDR3 bases are TGTGCCAGCAGCACCGGGACATGGGGAGAGACCCAGTACTTC.

Many counts were recorded for this clonotype. The genes are TRBV28 and TRBJ1-1; no reliable D call. Germline assignment: CDR1 MDHEN and CDR2 SYDVKM. The CDR3 is made up of 13 amino acids. The ends were cut back, 2 bases at V and 4 bases at J, with 8 bases in the middle. The CDR3 region is CASSLGDITEAFF. CDR3 DNA: TGTGCCAGCAGTTTAGGAGACATCACTGAAGCTTTCTTT. The variable domain in full, with the rest retrieved from reference TRBV28 and TRBJ1-1, is DVKVTQSSRYLVKRTGEKVFLECVQDMDHENMFWYRQDPGLGLRLIYFSYDVKMKEKGDIPEGYSVSREKKERFSLILESASTNQTSMYLCASSLGDITEAFFGQGTRLTVV.

This clonotype has just a few counts. This chain joins TRBV4-3 and TRBJ1-1; 10 positions agree with TRBD1. The V gene's germline CDR1 is LGHNA and CDR2 YSLEER. The V gene end was trimmed by 3 bases and the J gene end by 3 bases; junction bases not matched to a gene: 1. The CDR3 contains 14 residues. The CDR3 sequence is CASSQDRGDTEAFF. The CDR3 nucleotides read TGCGCCAGCAGCCAGGACAGGGGGGACACTGAAGCTTTCTTT.